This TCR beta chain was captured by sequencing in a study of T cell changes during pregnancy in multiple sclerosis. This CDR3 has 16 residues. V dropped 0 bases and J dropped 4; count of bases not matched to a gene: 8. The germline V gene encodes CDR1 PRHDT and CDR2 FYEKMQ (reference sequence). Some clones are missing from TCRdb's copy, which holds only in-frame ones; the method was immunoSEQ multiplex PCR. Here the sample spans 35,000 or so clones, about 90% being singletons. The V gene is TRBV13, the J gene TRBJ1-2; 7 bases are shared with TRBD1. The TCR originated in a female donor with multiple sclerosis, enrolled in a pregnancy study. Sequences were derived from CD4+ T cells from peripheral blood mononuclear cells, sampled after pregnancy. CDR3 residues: CASSLGPAGGLYGYTF. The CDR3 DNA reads TGTGCCAGCAGCTTAGGCCCGGCAGGGGGACTCTATGGCTACACCTTC.